This TCR beta chain appears in the sequencing data of a study of PD-1 blockade in classical Hodgkin lymphoma. Points from the study as a whole: Diversity similar to that of newly diagnosed patients was seen at baseline in complete responders. With CD4+ cells, TCR diversity rose significantly by C4D1, but not with CD8+ cells.

As concerns this clone: The antigen remains undetermined.

Every patient relapsed after autologous stem cell transplantation, and brentuximab vedotin exposure varied. The patients, who had relapsed/refractory classical Hodgkin lymphoma, achieved best responses of complete response, partial response or progressive disease. Looked up from germline, CDR1 is SGDLS and CDR2 is YYNGEE. The CDR3 sequence is 16 residues long. Trimming cost V 1 base and J 9 bases; bases outside gene matches: 9. Libraries were prepared by immunoSEQ multiplex PCR; TCRdb keeps only in-frame clonotypes and omits some of them. The sample has about 41,000 clones, about 88% seen once. The starting material was peripheral blood mononuclear cells (PBMCs), obtained before the second cycle of nivolumab. The clonotype comes from a human donor with classical Hodgkin lymphoma. J is TRBJ2-1 and V is TRBV9; TRBD2 matches at 11 bases. CDR3 amino acids: CASSVSSSGGHGEQFF. CDR3 coding DNA: TGTGCCAGCAGCGTAAGCTCTAGCGGGGGGCACGGTGAGCAGTTCTTC.